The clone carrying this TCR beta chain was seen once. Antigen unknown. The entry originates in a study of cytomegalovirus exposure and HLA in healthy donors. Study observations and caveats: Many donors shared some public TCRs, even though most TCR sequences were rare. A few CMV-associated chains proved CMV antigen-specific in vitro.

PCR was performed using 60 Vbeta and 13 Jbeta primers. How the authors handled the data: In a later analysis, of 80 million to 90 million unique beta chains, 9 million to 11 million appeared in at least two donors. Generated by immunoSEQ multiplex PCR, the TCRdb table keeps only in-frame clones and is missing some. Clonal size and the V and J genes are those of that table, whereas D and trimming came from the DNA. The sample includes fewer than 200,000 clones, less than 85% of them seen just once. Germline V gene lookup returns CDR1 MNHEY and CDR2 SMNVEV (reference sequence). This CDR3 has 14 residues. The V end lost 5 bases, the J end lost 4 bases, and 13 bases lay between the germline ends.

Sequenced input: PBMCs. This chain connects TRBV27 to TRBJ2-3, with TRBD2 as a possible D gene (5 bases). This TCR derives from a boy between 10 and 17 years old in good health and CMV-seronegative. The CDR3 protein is CASSLLSEADTQYF. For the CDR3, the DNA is TGTGCCAGCAGTCTCCTTTCGGAGGCAGATACGCAGTATTTT.